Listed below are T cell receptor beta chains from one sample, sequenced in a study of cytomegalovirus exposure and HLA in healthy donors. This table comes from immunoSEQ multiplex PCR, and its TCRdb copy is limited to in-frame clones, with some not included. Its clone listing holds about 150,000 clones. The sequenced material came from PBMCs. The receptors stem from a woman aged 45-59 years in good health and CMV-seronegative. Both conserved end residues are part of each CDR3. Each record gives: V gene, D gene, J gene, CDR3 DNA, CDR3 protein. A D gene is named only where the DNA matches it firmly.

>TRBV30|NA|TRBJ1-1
TGTGCCTGGAGGTCAGGGGAAATCCTGGCTGAAGCTTTCTTT
CAWRSGEILAEAFF
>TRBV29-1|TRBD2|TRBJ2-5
TGCAGCGTTGTAAAAGCGGGGAAGGGGACCCAGTACTTC
CSVVKAGKGTQYF
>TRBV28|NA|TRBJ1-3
TGTGCCAGCAGCTGGGACACTGGAAACACCATATATTTT
CASSWDTGNTIYF
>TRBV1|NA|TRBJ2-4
TGCACCAGCAGCCACACACAGGACACCGGTCGGAGAAACATTCAGTACTTC
CTSSHTQDTGRRNIQYF
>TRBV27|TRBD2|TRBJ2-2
TGTGCCAGCAGCCGACTCACGGGAGCGGGGGACACCGGGGAGCTGTTTTTT
CASSRLTGAGDTGELFF
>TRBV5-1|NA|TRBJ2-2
TGCGCCAGCAGCTTGAATCGGCCAGGGAAGACCGGGGAGCTGTTTTTT
CASSLNRPGKTGELFF
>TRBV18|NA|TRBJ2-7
TGTGCCAGCTCACCACCGGACACCTACGAGCAGTACTTC
CASSPPDTYEQYF
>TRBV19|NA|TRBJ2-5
TGTGCCAGTAGTCAGGCAGTTGAAGAGACCCAGTACTTC
CASSQAVEETQYF
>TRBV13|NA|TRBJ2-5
TGTGCCAGCAGCTTCGGAGAGACCCAGTACTTC
CASSFGETQYF
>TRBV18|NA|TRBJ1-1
TGTGCCAGCTCACAGACAGTTCCGCGCACTGAAGCTTTCTTT
CASSQTVPRTEAFF
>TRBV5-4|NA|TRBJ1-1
TGTGCCACCTCGACTCAAATCAACACTGAAGCTTTCTTT
CATSTQINTEAFF
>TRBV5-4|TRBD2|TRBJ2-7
TGTGCCAGCAGCCAGGGACTAGCGGGTTTCTACGAGCAGTACTTC
CASSQGLAGFYEQYF
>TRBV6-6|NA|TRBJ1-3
TGTGCCAGCACCCAGGGGTCTTCGGGGGGAAACACCATATATTTT
CASTQGSSGGNTIYF
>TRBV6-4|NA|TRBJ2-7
TGTGCCAGCAGCACCAGATCAGGACGGGGGGCATATCCTTCCTACGAGCAGTACTTC
CASSTRSGRGAYPSYEQYF
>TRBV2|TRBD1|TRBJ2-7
TGTGCCAGCAGTCCGGGACAGGGGGCCTACGAGCAGTACTTC
CASSPGQGAYEQYF
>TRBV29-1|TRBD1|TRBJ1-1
TGCAGCGTTGCTTTAGGAATTCCAGGGGGAGGAACTGAAGCTTTCTTT
CSVALGIPGGGTEAFF
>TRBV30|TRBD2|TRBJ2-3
TGTGCCTGGAGTGTAGGAGCGGGAGCAACAGATACGCAGTATTTT
CAWSVGAGATDTQYF
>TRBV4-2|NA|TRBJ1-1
TGTGCCAGCAGCCAAGATAGGGCATCGGGGGCTTTCTTT
CASSQDRASGAFF
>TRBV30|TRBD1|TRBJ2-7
TGTGCCTGGAGTGGTTTCGGGACAGGGATCTCCTACGAGCAGTACTTC
CAWSGFGTGISYEQYF
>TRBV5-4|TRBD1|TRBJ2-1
TGTGCCAGCAGCTTGGGGCAGGGGGCTAACAAGTTCTTC
CASSLGQGANKFF